The 20 T cell receptor beta chains below all came from one sample that was sequenced in a study of T-cell reconstitution after alpha-beta-depleted transplantation in children. TCRbeta library preparation incorporated unique molecular identifiers. A single record per CDR3 protein comes from TCRdb applying MiXCR to the PCR reads. The sample has fewer than 750,000 distinct CDR3 sequences; over 20% are singletons. The sequenced sample was PBMCs, obtained before TCRalphabeta/CD19-depleted stem cell transplant. Receptors originate from a boy younger than two with Wiskott-Aldrich syndrome, due to receive a stem cell transplant.

This clonotype has a handful of counts. V is TRBV20-1 and J is TRBJ1-2, with D perhaps matching TRBD1 (5 bases). Germline lookup yields CDR1 DFQATT and CDR2 SNEGSKA (reference sequence). Trimming left V 5 bases short and J 3 bases short, with 16 bases between. This CDR3 is built from 14 residues. CDR3 in amino acids: CSAGGGWGDYGYTF. CDR3 nucleotide sequence: TGCAGTGCTGGGGGGGGATGGGGGGACTATGGCTACACCTTC.

The chain combines TRBV2 with TRBJ2-1, with TRBD1 as a possible D gene (6 bases). Trimming pared 9 bases from V and 1 base from J, leaving 10 bases between. CDR1 SNHLY and CDR2 FYNNEI come from the germline V gene. There are 13 residues in the CDR3. The CDR3 DNA follows: TGTGCCAGGAGAGGGGGTTCCTACAATGAGCAGTTCTTC. Translation: CARRGGSYNEQFF.

The CDR3 nucleotides read TGTGCCAGCAGTTCATCTCGCAGCCAAAGCTCCTACAATGAGCAGTTCTTC. Amino acids: CASSSSRSQSSYNEQFF. The chain links TRBV12-3 or TRBV12-4 to TRBJ2-1; D is unclear. Trimming pared 4 bases from V and 0 bases from J, leaving 16 bases between. The CDR3 length is 17 residues.

The rearrangement links TRBV3-1 to TRBJ2-5, with TRBD2 as a possible D gene (5 bases). The CDR3 runs to 12 residues. CDR1 is LGHDT and CDR2 is YNNKEL in the germline V gene (reference sequence). The germline V and J ends were trimmed by 2 bases and 9 bases, with 10 bases remaining between them. The CDR3: CASSQHGMAQYF. The CDR3 nucleotides read TGTGCCAGCAGCCAACACGGGATGGCCCAGTACTTC.

Turning to this clonotype: One end of the junction varies from germline; a read error may be responsible. V gene TRBV5-1 combines with J gene TRBJ2-1; D is uncertain. Germline CDR1 is SGHRS and CDR2 is YFSETQ. The CDR3 runs to 9 residues. The CDR3 sequence is CASRLDQFF. CDR3 coding DNA: TGCGCCAGCAGATTGGACCAGTTCTTC.

This sequence joins TRBV29-1 and TRBJ1-2, with D hard to call. The CDR3 runs to 15 residues. V gave up 3 bases and J gave up 5 bases, with 19 bases separating them. The germline CDR1 and CDR2 sequences are SQVTM and ANQGSEA. The CDR3 protein is CSVDRPTVTSYGYTF. The CDR3 DNA reads as TGCAGCGTTGATCGCCCGACGGTTACCTCTTATGGCTACACCTTC.

V is TRBV24-1 and J is TRBJ2-7; D is ambiguous. Germline V gives CDR1 KGHDR, CDR2 SFDVKD. The V gene lost 4 bases and the J gene lost 7 bases, with 13 bases spanning the gap. The CDR3 consists of 13 residues. CDR3 sequence reads: CATSDPPAGEQYF. In nucleotides, the CDR3 is TGTGCCACCAGTGACCCCCCGGCAGGTGAGCAGTACTTC.

The chain is built from TRBV10-3 and TRBJ2-5; D tentatively fits TRBD1 or TRBD2 (5 bases each). From germline, CDR1 is ENHRY and CDR2 SYGVKD. This CDR3 contains 15 residues. V lost 2 bases to trimming and J lost 1 base, with 11 bases between them. The CDR3 here is CAISEPTGLQETQYF. The CDR3 DNA is TGTGCCATCAGTGAGCCAACGGGGCTCCAAGAGACCCAGTACTTC.

This chain joins TRBV20-1 and TRBJ2-7; TRBD2 is a possible D gene (6 bases). The germline CDR1 and CDR2 sequences are DFQATT and SNEGSKA (reference sequence). The V gene lost 2 bases and the J gene lost 5 bases, with 16 bases spanning the gap. The CDR3 is 14 amino acids. This CDR3 reads CSARLLAAKHEQYF. The CDR3 bases are TGCAGTGCTAGATTATTAGCGGCAAAGCACGAGCAGTACTTC.

A few counts support this clonotype. The chain uses TRBV7-2 and TRBJ2-2; D may be TRBD1 (5 bases). The CDR3 has 15 residues. Germline loops: CDR1 SGHTA, CDR2 FQGNSA. The ends were cut back, 4 bases at V and 4 bases at J, with 13 bases in the middle. Written as DNA, the CDR3 is TGTGCCAGCAGCTATTCGGCAGGGTTCACCGGGGAGCTGTTTTTT. Its protein is CASSYSAGFTGELFF.

DNA of the CDR3: TGTGCCAGCTCACCGTGGGACAGGGGGGCAGATACGCAGTATTTT. Translated, it gives CASSPWDRGADTQYF. The genes are TRBV18 and TRBJ2-3; the match to TRBD1 covers 11 bases. V shed 3 bases and J 4 bases; nucleotides not matched to a gene: 3. The CDR3 covers 15 residues. Germline V CDR1 and CDR2: KGHSH, LQKENI.

The J gene is TRBJ1-1, the V gene TRBV5-1, with 12 bases that match TRBD1. V gave up 5 bases and J gave up 2 bases; unmatched junction bases: 7. Germline loops: CDR1 SGHRS, CDR2 YFSETQ. The CDR3 runs 16 residues. The chain's CDR3 is CASRMGQGAVNTEAFF. The DNA of the CDR3 is TGCGCCAGCAGGATGGGACAGGGGGCCGTTAACACTGAAGCTTTCTTT.

The rearrangement links TRBV5-1 to TRBJ2-3, with TRBD1 identical over 9 bases. Germline CDR1 reads SGHRS; CDR2 reads YFSETQ. This CDR3 comprises 13 residues. Trimming removed 4 bases from V and 6 bases from J; junction bases left unmatched: 3. The CDR3 protein is CASSTGQGDTQYF. The CDR3 region has the DNA TGCGCCAGCAGCACAGGACAGGGGGATACGCAGTATTTT. The whole variable domain, filled in from reference TRBV5-1 and TRBJ2-3, reads KAGVTQTPRYLIKTRGQQVTLSCSPISGHRSVSWYQQTPGQGLQFLFEYFSETQRNKGNFPGRFSGRQFSNSRSEMNVSTLELGDSALYLCASSTGQGDTQYFGPGTRLTVL.

The chain employs TRBV20-1 and TRBJ2-3; D is possibly TRBD1 (7 bases). The CDR3 runs to 15 residues. The germline CDR1 and CDR2 sequences are DFQATT and SNEGSKA (reference sequence). The V end was cut by 0 bases, the J end by 14 bases, with 24 bases between. CDR3: CSARETGPKTRKGYF. As DNA, the CDR3 is TGCAGTGCTAGAGAGACAGGGCCCAAGACTAGGAAAGGGTATTTT.

V gene TRBV5-1 combines with J gene TRBJ2-2; 7 bases align to TRBD1. The trim removed 4 bases at V and 6 bases at J, leaving 3 bases unmatched. Germline CDR1 reads SGHRS; CDR2 reads YFSETQ. The CDR3 consists of 13 residues. In nucleotides, the CDR3 is TGCGCCAGCAGCCCGACAGGGTCCGGGGAGCTGTTTTTT. Its protein product is CASSPTGSGELFF.

This clonotype was seen a handful of times. The gene calls are TRBV12-3 or TRBV12-4 and TRBJ2-1; TRBD2 matches at 11 bases. After removal of 6 bases from V and 6 bases from J, the junction contained 7 bases not matched to a gene. This CDR3 contains 15 residues. The CDR3, as DNA: TGTGCCAGCAGCACTACTAGCGGGAGTGTCAATGAGCAGTTCTTC. Its protein product is CASSTTSGSVNEQFF.

This clonotype has just a few counts. The chain carries TRBV10-3 and TRBJ2-1; TRBD2 matches at 10 bases. Germline CDR1 and CDR2: ENHRY and SYGVKD. V lost 2 bases to trimming and J lost 2 bases; unmatched junction nucleotides: 3. The CDR3 has 16 residues. The CDR3 region has the DNA TGTGCCATCAGTGAGAGAGCGGGAGGGACCTACAATGAGCAGTTCTTC. Translation gives CAISERAGGTYNEQFF.

This clonotype was seen a handful of times. This chain connects TRBV10-3 to TRBJ2-7, with D possibly called TRBD1 or TRBD2 (5 bases each). V was trimmed by 8 bases and J by 7 bases, leaving 18 bases between them. The CDR3 is 13 amino acids. The germline CDR1 and CDR2 sequences are ENHRY and SYGVKD. CDR3 in amino acids: CAILGPPGSEQYF. As DNA, the CDR3 is TGTGCCATCTTGGGACCTCCAGGCTCGGAGCAGTACTTC.

The chain couples TRBV12-3 or TRBV12-4 to TRBJ2-3; D remains ambiguous. Trimming took off 7 bases at V and 0 bases at J, with 17 bases between the two ends. The CDR3 covers 16 residues. The CDR3: CASTPPWVTSTDTQYF. The CDR3 coding sequence is TGTGCCAGCACCCCCCCGTGGGTGACTAGCACAGATACGCAGTATTTT.

The chain couples TRBV6-1 to TRBJ1-2, with D unclear. The germline gives CDR1 MNHNS, CDR2 SASEGT. Trimming took 6 bases from V and 6 from J, leaving 14 bases between them. This CDR3 is built from 13 residues. As DNA, the CDR3 is TGTGCCAGCAGAAGAGGGCGGACCCATGGCTACACCTTC. Translating gives CASRRGRTHGYTF.